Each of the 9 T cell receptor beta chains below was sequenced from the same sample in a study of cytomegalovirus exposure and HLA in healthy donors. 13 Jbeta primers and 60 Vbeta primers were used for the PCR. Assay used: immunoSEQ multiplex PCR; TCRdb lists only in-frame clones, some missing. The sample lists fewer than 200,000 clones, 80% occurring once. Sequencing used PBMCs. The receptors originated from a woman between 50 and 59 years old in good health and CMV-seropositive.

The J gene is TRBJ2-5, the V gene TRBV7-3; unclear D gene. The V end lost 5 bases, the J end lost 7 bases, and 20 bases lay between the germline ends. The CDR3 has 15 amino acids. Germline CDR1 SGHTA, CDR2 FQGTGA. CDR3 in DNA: TGTGCCAGCAGCCCCTCAGGCCTCCAGGCAGGGACCCAGTACTTC. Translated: CASSPSGLQAGTQYF.

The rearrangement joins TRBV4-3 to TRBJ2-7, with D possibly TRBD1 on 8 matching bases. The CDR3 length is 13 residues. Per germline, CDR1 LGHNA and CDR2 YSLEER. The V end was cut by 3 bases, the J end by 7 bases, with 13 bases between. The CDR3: CASSQDREGEQYF. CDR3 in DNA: TGCGCCAGCAGCCAGGACAGGGAGGGGGAGCAGTACTTC.

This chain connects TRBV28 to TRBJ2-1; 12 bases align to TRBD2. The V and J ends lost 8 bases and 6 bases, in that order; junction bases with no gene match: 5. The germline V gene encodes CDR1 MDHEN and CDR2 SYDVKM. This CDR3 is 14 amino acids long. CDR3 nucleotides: TGTGCCAGCCAGACTAGCGGGAGAGGCAATGAGCAGTTCTTC. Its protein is CASQTSGRGNEQFF.

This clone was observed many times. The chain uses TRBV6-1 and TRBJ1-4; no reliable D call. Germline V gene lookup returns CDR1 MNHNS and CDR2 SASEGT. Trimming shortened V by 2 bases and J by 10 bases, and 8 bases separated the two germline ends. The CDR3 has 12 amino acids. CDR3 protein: CASSETGGKLFF. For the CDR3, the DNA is TGTGCCAGCAGTGAAACGGGAGGAAAACTGTTTTTT.

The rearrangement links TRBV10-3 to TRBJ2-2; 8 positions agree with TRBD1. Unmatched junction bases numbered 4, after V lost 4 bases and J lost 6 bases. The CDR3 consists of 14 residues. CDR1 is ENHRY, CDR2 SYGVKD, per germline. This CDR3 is CAISGTGRAGELFF. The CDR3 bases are TGTGCCATCAGTGGGACAGGGCGGGCCGGGGAGCTGTTTTTT.

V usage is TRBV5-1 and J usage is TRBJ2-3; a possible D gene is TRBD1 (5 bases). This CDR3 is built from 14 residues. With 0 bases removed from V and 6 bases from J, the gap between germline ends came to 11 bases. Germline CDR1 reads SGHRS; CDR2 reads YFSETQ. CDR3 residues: CASSLEGAGDTQYF. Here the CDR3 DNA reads TGCGCCAGCAGCTTGGAAGGGGCAGGCGATACGCAGTATTTT.

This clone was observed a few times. The CDR3 protein is CASSFEGLAGVPEQYF. The CDR3 nucleotides read TGTGCCAGCAGCTTTGAAGGACTAGCGGGAGTCCCCGAGCAGTACTTC. This rearrangement joins TRBV7-8 to TRBJ2-7; 13 nucleotides agree with TRBD2. The CDR3 sequence is 16 residues long. Germline-derived CDR1 and CDR2 are SGHVS and FQNEAQ. J lost 6 bases, V lost 3 bases, and 8 bases had no gene match.

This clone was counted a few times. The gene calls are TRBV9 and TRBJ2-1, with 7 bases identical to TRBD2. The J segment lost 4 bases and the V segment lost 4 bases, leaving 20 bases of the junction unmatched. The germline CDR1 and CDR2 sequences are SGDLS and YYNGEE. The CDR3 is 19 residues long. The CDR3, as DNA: TGTGCCAGCAGCTCATATGGGTTGAGGGCTAGCGGAGCTTACAATGAGCAGTTCTTC. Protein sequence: CASSSYGLRASGAYNEQFF.

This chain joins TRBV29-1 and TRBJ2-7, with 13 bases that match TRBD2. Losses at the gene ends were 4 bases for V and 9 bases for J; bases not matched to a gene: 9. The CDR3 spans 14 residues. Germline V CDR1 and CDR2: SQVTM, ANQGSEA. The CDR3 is CSVVELAGGQTQYF. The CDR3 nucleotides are TGCAGCGTTGTGGAACTAGCGGGAGGGCAGACGCAGTACTTC.